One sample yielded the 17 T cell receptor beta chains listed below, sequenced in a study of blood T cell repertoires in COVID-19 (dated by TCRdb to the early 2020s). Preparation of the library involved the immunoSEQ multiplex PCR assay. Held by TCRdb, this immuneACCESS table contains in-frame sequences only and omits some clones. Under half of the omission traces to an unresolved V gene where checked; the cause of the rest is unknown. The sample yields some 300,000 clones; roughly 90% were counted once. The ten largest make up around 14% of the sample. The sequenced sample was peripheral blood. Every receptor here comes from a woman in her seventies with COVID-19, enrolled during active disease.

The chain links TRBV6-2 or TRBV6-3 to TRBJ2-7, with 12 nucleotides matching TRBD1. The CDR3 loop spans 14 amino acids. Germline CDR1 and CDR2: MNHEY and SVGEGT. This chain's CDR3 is CASSYRDRGRRILV. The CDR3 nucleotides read TGTGCCAGCAGTTACCGGGACAGGGGGCGACGAATCCTTGTC.

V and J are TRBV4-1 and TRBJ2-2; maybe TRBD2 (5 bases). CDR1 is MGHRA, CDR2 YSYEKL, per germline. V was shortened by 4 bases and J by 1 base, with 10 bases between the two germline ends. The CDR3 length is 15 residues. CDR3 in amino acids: CASSPKAGNTGELFF. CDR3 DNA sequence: TGCGCCAGCAGCCCGAAGGCGGGGAACACCGGGGAGCTGTTTTTT.

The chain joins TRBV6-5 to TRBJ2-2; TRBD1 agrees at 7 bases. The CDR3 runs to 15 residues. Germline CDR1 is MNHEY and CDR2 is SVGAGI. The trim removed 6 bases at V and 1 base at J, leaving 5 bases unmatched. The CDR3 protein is CASRDRGQNTGELFF. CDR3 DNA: TGTGCCAGCAGGGATAGGGGGCAGAACACCGGGGAGCTGTTTTTT.

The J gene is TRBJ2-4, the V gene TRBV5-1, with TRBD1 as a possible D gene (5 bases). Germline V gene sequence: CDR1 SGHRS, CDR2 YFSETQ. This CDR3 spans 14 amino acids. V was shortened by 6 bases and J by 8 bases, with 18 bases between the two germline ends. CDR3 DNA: TGCGCCAGCAAATCCCGGCAGGGTCGGGACATTCAGTACTTC. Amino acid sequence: CASKSRQGRDIQYF.

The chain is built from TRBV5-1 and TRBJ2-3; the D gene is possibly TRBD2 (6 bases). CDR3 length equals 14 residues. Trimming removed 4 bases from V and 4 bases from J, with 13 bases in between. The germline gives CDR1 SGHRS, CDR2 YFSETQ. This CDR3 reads CASSRGERADTQYF. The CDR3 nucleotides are TGCGCCAGCAGCCGCGGGGAGCGGGCAGATACGCAGTATTTT.

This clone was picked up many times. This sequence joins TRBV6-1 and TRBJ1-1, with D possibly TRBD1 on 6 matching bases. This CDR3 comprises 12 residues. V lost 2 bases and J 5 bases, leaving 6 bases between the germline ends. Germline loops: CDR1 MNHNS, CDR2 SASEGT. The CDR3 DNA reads TGTGCCAGCAGTGAACAGGGGACTGAAGCTTTCTTT. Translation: CASSEQGTEAFF.

DNA for the CDR3: TGTGCCAGCAGCTTGGGACAGGGGAACACCGGGGAGCTGTTTTTT. This sequence encodes CASSLGQGNTGELFF. The chain is built from TRBV7-2 and TRBJ2-2, with 9 nucleotides matching TRBD1. The germline V gene encodes CDR1 SGHTA and CDR2 FQGNSA. The CDR3 extends over 15 amino acids. The V and J ends lost 3 bases and 1 base, in that order; junction bases with no gene match: 0.

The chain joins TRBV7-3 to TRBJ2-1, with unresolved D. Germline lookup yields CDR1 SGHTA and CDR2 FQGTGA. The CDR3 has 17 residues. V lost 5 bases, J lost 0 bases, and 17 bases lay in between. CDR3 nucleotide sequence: TGTGCCAGCAGCCCAACTCTTCAACAGAGCTCCTACAATGAGCAGTTCTTC. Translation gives CASSPTLQQSSYNEQFF.

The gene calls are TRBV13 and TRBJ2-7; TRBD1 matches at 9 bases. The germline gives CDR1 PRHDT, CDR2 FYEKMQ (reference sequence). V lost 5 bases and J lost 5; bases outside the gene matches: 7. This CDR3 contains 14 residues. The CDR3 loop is CASSPRDRAHEQYF. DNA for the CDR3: TGTGCCAGCAGCCCCCGGGACAGGGCCCACGAGCAGTACTTC.

The CDR3 bases are TGTGCCAGCAGTTACGGCGGCGGACTAGCCAAAAACATTCAGTACTTC. This gives the protein CASSYGGGLAKNIQYF. The chain employs TRBV6-5 and TRBJ2-4; TRBD2 might be the D (5 bases). The V end lost 2 bases, the J end lost 0 bases, and 11 bases lay between the germline ends. There are 16 residues in the CDR3. Germline CDR1 MNHEY, CDR2 SVGAGI.

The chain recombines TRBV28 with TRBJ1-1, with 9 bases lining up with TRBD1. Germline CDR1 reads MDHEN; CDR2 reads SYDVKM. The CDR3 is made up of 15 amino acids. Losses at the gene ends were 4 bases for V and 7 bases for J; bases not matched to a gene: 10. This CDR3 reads CASSSYRTGAYEAFF. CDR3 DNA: TGTGCCAGCAGTTCGTACCGGACAGGGGCTTATGAAGCTTTCTTT.

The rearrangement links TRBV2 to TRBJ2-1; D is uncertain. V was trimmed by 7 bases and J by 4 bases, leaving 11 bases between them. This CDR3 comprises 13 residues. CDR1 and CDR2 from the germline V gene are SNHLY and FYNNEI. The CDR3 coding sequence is TGTGCCAGCACGCCGTGGAGATACAATGAGCAGTTCTTC. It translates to CASTPWRYNEQFF.

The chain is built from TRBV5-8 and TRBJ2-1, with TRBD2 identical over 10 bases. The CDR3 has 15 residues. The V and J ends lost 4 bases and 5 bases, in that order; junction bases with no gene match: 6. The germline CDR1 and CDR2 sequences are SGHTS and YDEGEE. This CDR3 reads CASSPWTSGDNEQFF. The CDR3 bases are TGTGCCAGCAGCCCCTGGACTAGCGGAGACAATGAGCAGTTCTTC. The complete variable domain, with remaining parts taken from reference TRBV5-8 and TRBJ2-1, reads EAGVTQSPTHLIKTRGQQATLRCSPISGHTSVYWYQQALGLGLQFLLWYDEGEERNRGNFPPRFSGRQFPNYSSELNVNALELEDSALYLCASSPWTSGDNEQFFGPGTRLTVL.

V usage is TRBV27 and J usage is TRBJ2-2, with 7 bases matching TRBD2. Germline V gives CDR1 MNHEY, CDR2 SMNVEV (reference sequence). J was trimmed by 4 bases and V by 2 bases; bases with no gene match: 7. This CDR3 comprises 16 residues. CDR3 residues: CASSLQLARGTGELFF. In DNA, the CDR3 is TGTGCCAGCAGTTTACAACTAGCGCGGGGCACCGGGGAGCTGTTTTTT.

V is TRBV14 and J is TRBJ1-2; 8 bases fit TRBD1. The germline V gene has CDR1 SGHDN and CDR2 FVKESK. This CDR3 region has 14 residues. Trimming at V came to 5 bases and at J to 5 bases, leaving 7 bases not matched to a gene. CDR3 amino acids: CASSYGQGGYGYTF. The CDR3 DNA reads TGTGCCAGCAGCTACGGACAGGGCGGGTATGGCTACACCTTC. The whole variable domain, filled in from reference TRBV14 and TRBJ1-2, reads EAGVTQFPSHSVIEKGQTVTLRCDPISGHDNLYWYRRVMGKEIKFLLHFVKESKQDESGMPNNRFLAERTGGTYSTLKVQPAELEDSGVYFCASSYGQGGYGYTFGSGTRLTVV.

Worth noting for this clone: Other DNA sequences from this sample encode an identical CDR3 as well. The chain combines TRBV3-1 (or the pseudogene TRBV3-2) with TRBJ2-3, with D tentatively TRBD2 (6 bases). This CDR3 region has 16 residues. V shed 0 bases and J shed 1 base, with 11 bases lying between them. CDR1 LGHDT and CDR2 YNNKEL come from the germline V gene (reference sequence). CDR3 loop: CASSQDRPGGTDTQYF. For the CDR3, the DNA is TGTGCCAGCAGCCAAGATCGGCCGGGAGGCACAGATACGCAGTATTTT.

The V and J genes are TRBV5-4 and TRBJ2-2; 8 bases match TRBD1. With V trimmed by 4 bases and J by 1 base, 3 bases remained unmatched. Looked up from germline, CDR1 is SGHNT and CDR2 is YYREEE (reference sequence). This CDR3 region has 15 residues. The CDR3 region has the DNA TGTGCCAGCAGCGGCGGGACAGGGAACACCGGGGAGCTGTTTTTT. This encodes CASSGGTGNTGELFF.